What follows is one T cell receptor beta chain and its context. At one boundary the junction diverges from the germline segment, which might be a read error. A modified ARM-PCR protocol with three rounds of nested PCR amplified TCRbeta. TCRdb reanalysed the multiplex PCR reads using MiXCR and keeps one entry per CDR3 protein. Of about 90,000 distinct CDR3 sequences listed, 61% are singletons. Germline V gene sequence: CDR1 SGHNT, CDR2 YENEEA. The CDR3 length is 15 residues. RNA was extracted from bulk tissue without any cell sorting. The data belong to a study of tumor and adjacent non-tumor tissue in lung cancer. Study-level information: Each sample yielded a few million productive TCRbeta reads on average.

The sequenced material came from lung tumor tissue. The source is a man aged 65 to 79 with non-small cell lung cancer. The chain recombines TRBV11-3 with TRBJ2-1, with D possibly TRBD2 on 5 matching bases. The chain's CDR3 is CASSSGRGTNNEQLF. The CDR3, as DNA: TGTGCCAGCAGCTCAGGTCGGGGAACTAACAATGAGCAGTTATTC.